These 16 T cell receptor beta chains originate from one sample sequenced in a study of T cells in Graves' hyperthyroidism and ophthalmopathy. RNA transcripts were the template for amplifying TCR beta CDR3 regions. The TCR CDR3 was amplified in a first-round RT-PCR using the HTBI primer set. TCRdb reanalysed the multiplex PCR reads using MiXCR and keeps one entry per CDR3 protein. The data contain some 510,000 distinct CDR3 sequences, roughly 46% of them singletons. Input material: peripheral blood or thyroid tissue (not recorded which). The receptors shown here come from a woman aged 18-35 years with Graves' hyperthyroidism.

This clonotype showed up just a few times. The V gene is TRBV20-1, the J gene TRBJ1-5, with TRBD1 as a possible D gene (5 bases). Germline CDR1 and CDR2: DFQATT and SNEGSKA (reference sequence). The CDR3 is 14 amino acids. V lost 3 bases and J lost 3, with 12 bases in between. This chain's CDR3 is CSARGGANNQPQHF. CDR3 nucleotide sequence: TGCAGTGCTAGGGGAGGGGCCAACAATCAGCCCCAGCATTTT.

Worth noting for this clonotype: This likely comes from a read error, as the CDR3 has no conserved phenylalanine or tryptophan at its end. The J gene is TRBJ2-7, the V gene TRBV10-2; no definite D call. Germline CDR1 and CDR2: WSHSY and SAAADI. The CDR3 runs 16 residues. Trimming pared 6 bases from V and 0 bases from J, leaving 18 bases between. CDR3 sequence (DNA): TGCGCCAGCAGACAACCCACCTCGGAGACCTCCTACGAGCAGTACTGC. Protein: CASRQPTSETSYEQYC.

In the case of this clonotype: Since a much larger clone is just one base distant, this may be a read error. CDR3 protein: CATSDGTPFGAFF. CDR3 coding DNA: TGTGCCACCAGTGATGGGACACCTTTTGGAGCTTTCTTT. The gene calls are TRBV24-1 and TRBJ1-1, with D possibly being TRBD1 (6 bases). The CDR3 spans 13 residues. Trimming shortened V by 3 bases and J by 10 bases, and 14 bases separated the two germline ends. CDR1 and CDR2 (germline): KGHDR, SFDVKD.

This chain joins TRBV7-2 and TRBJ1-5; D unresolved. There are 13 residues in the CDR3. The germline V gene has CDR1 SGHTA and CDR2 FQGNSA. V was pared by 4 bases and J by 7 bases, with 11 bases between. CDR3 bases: TGTGCCAGCAGCTCCGACCCCGGGCAGCCCCAGCATTTT. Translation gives CASSSDPGQPQHF.

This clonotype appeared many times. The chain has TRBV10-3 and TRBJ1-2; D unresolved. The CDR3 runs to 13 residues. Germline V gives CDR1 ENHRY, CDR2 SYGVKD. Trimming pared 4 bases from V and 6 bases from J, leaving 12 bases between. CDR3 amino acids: CAISARTSDGYTF. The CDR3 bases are TGTGCCATCAGTGCCCGGACTTCGGATGGCTACACCTTC.

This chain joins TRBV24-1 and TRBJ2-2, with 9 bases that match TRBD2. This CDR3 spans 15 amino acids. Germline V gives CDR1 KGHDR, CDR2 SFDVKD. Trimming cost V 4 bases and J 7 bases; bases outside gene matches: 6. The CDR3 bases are TGTGCCACCAGTGAGGCTAGCGGGAATGTCGGGGAGCTGTTTTTT. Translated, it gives CATSEASGNVGELFF.

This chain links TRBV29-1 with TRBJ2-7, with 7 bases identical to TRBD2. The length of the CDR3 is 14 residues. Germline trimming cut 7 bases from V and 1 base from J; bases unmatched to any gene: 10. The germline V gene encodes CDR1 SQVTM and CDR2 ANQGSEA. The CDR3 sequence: CSARTGAGSYEQYF. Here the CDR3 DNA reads TGCAGCGCAAGGACCGGAGCGGGGTCCTACGAGCAGTACTTC.

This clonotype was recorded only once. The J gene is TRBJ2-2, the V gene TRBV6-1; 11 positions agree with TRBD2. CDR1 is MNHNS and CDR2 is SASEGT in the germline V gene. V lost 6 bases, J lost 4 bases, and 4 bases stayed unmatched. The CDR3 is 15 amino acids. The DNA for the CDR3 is TGTGCCAGCAGGGGACTAGCGGAACGCACCGGGGAGCTGTTTTTT. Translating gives CASRGLAERTGELFF.

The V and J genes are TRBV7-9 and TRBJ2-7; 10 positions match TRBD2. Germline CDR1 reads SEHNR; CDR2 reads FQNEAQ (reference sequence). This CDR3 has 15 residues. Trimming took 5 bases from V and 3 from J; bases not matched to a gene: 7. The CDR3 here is CASSQFTSGNYEQYF. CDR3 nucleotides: TGTGCCAGCAGCCAATTTACTAGCGGGAACTACGAGCAGTACTTC.

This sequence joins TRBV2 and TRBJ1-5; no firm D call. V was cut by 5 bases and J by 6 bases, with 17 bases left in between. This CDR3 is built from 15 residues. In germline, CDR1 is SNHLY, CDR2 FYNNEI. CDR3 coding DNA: TGTGCCAGCAGTTACCTTGGACCGCCTACTCAGCCCCAGCATTTT. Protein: CASSYLGPPTQPQHF.

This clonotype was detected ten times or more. The CDR3 reads CATSDFGYDGYTF. DNA of the CDR3: TGTGCCACCAGTGATTTTGGGTACGATGGCTACACCTTC. V and J are TRBV24-1 and TRBJ1-2; D unclear. Germline loops: CDR1 KGHDR, CDR2 SFDVKD. The CDR3 contains 13 residues. The V gene lost 1 base and the J gene lost 6 bases, with 8 bases spanning the gap.

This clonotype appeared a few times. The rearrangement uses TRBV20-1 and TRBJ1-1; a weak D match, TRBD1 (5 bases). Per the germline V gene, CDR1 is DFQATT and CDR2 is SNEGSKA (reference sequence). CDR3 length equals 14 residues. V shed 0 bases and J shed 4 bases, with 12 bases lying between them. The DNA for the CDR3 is TGCAGTGCTAGAGAAGACGGGACCATCACTGAAGCTTTCTTT. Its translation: CSAREDGTITEAFF.

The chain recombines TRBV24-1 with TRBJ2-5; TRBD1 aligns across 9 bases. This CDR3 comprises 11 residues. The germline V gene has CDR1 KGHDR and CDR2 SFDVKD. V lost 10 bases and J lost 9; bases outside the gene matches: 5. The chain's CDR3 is CATNRGQPQYF. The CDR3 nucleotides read TGTGCCACAAACAGGGGGCAGCCCCAGTACTTC.

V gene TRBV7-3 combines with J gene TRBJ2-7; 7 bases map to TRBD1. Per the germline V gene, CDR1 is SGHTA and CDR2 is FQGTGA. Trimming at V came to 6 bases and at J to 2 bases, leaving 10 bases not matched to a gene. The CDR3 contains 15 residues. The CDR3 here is CASSDRVASPYEQYF. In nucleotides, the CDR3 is TGTGCCAGCAGTGACAGGGTCGCGAGCCCCTACGAGCAGTACTTC.

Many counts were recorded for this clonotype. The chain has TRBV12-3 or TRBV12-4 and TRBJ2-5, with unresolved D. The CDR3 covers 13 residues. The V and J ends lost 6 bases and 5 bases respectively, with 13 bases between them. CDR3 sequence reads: CASRQTQRETQYF. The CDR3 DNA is TGTGCCAGCAGACAGACCCAACGGGAGACCCAGTACTTC.

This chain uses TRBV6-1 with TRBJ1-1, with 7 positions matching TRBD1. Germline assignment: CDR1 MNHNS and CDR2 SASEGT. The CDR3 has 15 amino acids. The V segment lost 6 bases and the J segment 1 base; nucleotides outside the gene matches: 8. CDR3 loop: CASRITRQGNTEAFF. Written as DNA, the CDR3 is TGTGCCAGCAGGATCACCCGACAGGGGAACACTGAAGCTTTCTTT.